These 31 T cell receptor beta chains were all obtained from the same sample, sequenced in a study of beta chain features in type 1 diabetes. Investigators reverse transcribed all isolated RNA, so they sequenced expressed TCRB transcripts. Clones were read by immunoSEQ multiplex PCR, and TCRdb kept only the in-frame ones, dropping some. The sample lists hundreds of thousands of clones, around a sixth occurring once. The source material was naive CD4+ T cells from blood. These receptors originate from a man aged 18 to 29 in good health.

In the case of this clone: Other DNA sequences of this sample code for an identical CDR3. The V call is TRBV6-5, the J call TRBJ2-7; D may be TRBD1 (5 bases). CDR3 length: 13 amino acids. V shed 2 bases and J shed 3 bases, with 8 bases lying between them. CDR1 is MNHEY and CDR2 is SVGAGI in the germline V gene. The CDR3 nucleotides are TGTGCCAGCAGTTACCGGCAGGGCTACGAGCAGTACTTC. It yields the protein CASSYRQGYEQYF.

In its sample, this clone was seen a few times. Here the CDR3 DNA reads TGTGCCAGCAGCGTAGGTTCACTAGCGGGATCAAATGAGCAGTTCTTC. Its translation: CASSVGSLAGSNEQFF. This sequence joins TRBV9 and TRBJ2-1; TRBD2 matches 10 bases. This CDR3 contains 16 residues. The germline V gene has CDR1 SGDLS and CDR2 YYNGEE. Trimming removed 0 bases from V and 7 bases from J; junction bases left unmatched: 7.

This clone was counted a few times. The chain carries TRBV2 and TRBJ2-1; D gene ambiguous. The V end lost 8 bases, the J end lost 5 bases, and 16 bases lay between the germline ends. The CDR3 has 14 amino acids. Germline V gene sequence: CDR1 SNHLY, CDR2 FYNNEI. The CDR3 nucleotides read TGTGCCAGCTCCATTATCGGAGTTGACAATGAGCAGTTCTTC. Its translation is CASSIIGVDNEQFF.

This clone was seen a handful of times. V is TRBV4-2 and J is TRBJ2-6; no clear D gene. This CDR3 is built from 16 residues. The ends were cut back, 0 bases at V and 4 bases at J, with 10 bases in the middle. The V gene's germline CDR1 is LGHNA and CDR2 YNFKEQ. CDR3 region: CASSQEGRTGANVLTF. DNA of the CDR3: TGTGCCAGCAGCCAAGAAGGGCGGACCGGGGCCAACGTCCTGACTTTC.

This clone was seen a few times. The rearrangement links TRBV7-2 to TRBJ2-7; D unresolved. CDR3 length: 14 residues. Germline assignment: CDR1 SGHTA and CDR2 FQGNSA. V lost 4 bases to trimming and J lost 0 bases, with 10 bases between them. The CDR3 is CASSSRPPSYEQYF. DNA of the CDR3: TGTGCCAGCAGCTCTCGGCCCCCCTCCTACGAGCAGTACTTC.

In this sample, this clone turned up a few times. The rearrangement uses TRBV4-2 and TRBJ2-2; 10 bases line up with TRBD2. The germline V gene has CDR1 LGHNA and CDR2 YNFKEQ. The CDR3 contains 17 residues. The V segment lost 3 bases and the J segment 0 bases; nucleotides outside the gene matches: 4. This chain's CDR3 is CASSHSGGPSNTGELFF. The CDR3 region has the DNA TGTGCCAGCAGCCATAGCGGGGGGCCATCGAACACCGGGGAGCTGTTTTTT.

This clone occurred a few times. The chain is built from TRBV2 and TRBJ2-3, with 9 nucleotides matching TRBD1. Germline CDR1 is SNHLY and CDR2 is FYNNEI. J gave up 2 bases and V 5 bases, and 5 bases lay outside the gene matches. This CDR3 contains 15 residues. CDR3 sequence reads: CASSRTGALTDTQYF. The CDR3 bases are TGTGCCAGCAGTCGGACAGGGGCCCTCACAGATACGCAGTATTTT. Together with reference TRBV2 and TRBJ2-3, the CDR3 gives the full variable domain: EPEVTQTPSHQVTQMGQEVILRCVPISNHLYFYWYRQILGQKVEFLVSFYNNEISEKSEIFDDQFSVERPDGSNFTLKIRSTKLEDSAMYFCASSRTGALTDTQYFGPGTRLTVL.

This clone was seen only a few times. The chain recombines TRBV19 with TRBJ2-3; D gene ambiguous. The CDR3 is 14 residues long. Germline assignment: CDR1 LNHDA and CDR2 SQIVND (reference sequence). Trimming cost V 3 bases and J 1 base, with 8 bases left between them. The chain's CDR3 is CASSIGTGTDTQYF. Written as DNA, the CDR3 is TGTGCCAGTAGTATCGGTACTGGCACAGATACGCAGTATTTT.

This clone has more than one count but fewer than ten. The chain combines TRBV7-3 with TRBJ1-1, with D tentatively TRBD1 (5 bases). The V and J ends lost 2 bases and 4 bases respectively, with 8 bases between them. CDR3 length: 13 residues. In germline, CDR1 is SGHTA, CDR2 FQGTGA. CDR3 in DNA: TGTGCCAGCAGCTTAGGCAGGGCCACTGAAGCTTTCTTT. Amino acids: CASSLGRATEAFF.

The chain has TRBV6-5 and TRBJ2-7, with 12 bases lining up with TRBD1. Unmatched junction bases numbered 6, after V lost 4 bases and J lost 2 bases. The germline V gene encodes CDR1 MNHEY and CDR2 SVGAGI. The CDR3 loop spans 16 amino acids. CDR3 DNA: TGTGCCAGCAGTTCCCTGGGACAGGGGGCCCCCTACGAGCAGTACTTC. This translates into CASSSLGQGAPYEQYF.

This chain connects TRBV28 to TRBJ1-2; tentative D call: TRBD1 (6 bases). Trimming removed 5 bases from V and 3 bases from J, with 13 bases in between. The CDR3 length is 14 residues. Germline CDR1 and CDR2: MDHEN and SYDVKM. This chain's CDR3 is CASSAEQGYYGYTF. CDR3 DNA: TGTGCCAGCAGTGCCGAGCAGGGGTACTATGGCTACACCTTC.

This clone was observed a handful of times. This chain uses TRBV28 with TRBJ1-2; 7 bases map to TRBD1. Germline trimming cut 5 bases from V and 4 bases from J; bases unmatched to any gene: 10. This CDR3 contains 15 residues. Germline loops: CDR1 MDHEN, CDR2 SYDVKM. The CDR3: CASSLRQGMVYGYTF. DNA for the CDR3: TGTGCCAGCAGTCTCCGACAGGGAATGGTCTATGGCTACACCTTC.

This rearrangement joins TRBV9 to TRBJ2-7, with D uncertain. CDR1 and CDR2 (germline): SGDLS, YYNGEE. CDR3 length equals 15 residues. V dropped 1 base and J dropped 2 bases, with 13 bases sitting between them. The CDR3 DNA reads TGTGCCAGCAGCGTATCTGACCTCCTGCCCTACGAGCAGTACTTC. This codes for CASSVSDLLPYEQYF.

This chain links TRBV9 with TRBJ2-3; 7 bases map to TRBD2. CDR1 and CDR2 (germline): SGDLS, YYNGEE. V lost 5 bases and J lost 0; bases outside the gene matches: 12. This CDR3 comprises 17 residues. CDR3 sequence reads: CASREFAGERSTDTQYF. As DNA, the CDR3 is TGTGCCAGCAGGGAGTTCGCGGGGGAACGTAGCACAGATACGCAGTATTTT.

V usage is TRBV7-6 and J usage is TRBJ1-2; D perhaps matches TRBD1 (5 bases). V gave up 1 base and J gave up 0 bases, with 15 bases separating them. This CDR3 has 17 amino acids. The germline gives CDR1 SGHVS, CDR2 FNYEAQ. CDR3 in DNA: TGTGCCAGCAGCTTAGTCCTTAGGGACGGTACTAACTATGGCTACACCTTC. It translates to CASSLVLRDGTNYGYTF.

The rearrangement links TRBV14 to TRBJ2-7; D ambiguous. The CDR3 loop spans 14 amino acids. V gave up 6 bases and J gave up 6 bases, with 18 bases separating them. Germline V gene sequence: CDR1 SGHDN, CDR2 FVKESK. CDR3 coding DNA: TGTGCCAGCAGACCTAGTATCCGATCAAGCGAGCAGTACTTC. Translated: CASRPSIRSSEQYF.

The chain joins TRBV4-1 to TRBJ2-5, with unresolved D. Trimming removed 4 bases at V and 1 base at J, with 16 bases between. The CDR3 is 16 amino acids. CDR1 and CDR2 (germline): MGHRA, YSYEKL. CDR3 coding DNA: TGCGCCAGCAGCCCTCAACAGAGGTCTCTCCAAGAGACCCAGTACTTC. This sequence encodes CASSPQQRSLQETQYF.

The gene calls are TRBV29-1 and TRBJ2-7, with D possibly being TRBD1 (5 bases). V lost 2 bases to trimming and J lost 2 bases, with 10 bases between them. This CDR3 region has 13 residues. Germline CDR1 and CDR2: SQVTM and ANQGSEA. The CDR3 DNA reads TGCAGCGTTGAAACACAGGCGGCCTACGAGCAGTACTTC. Amino acid sequence: CSVETQAAYEQYF.

This clone was recorded a few times. This sequence joins TRBV19 and TRBJ2-2; 7 bases match TRBD1. The V and J ends lost 9 bases and 4 bases, in that order; junction bases with no gene match: 14. This CDR3 is 16 amino acids long. Germline V gives CDR1 LNHDA, CDR2 SQIVND (reference sequence). Here the CDR3 DNA reads TGTGCCAGCAGACCGTCGGACAGGTCGAGCACCGGGGAGCTGTTTTTT. Its translation is CASRPSDRSSTGELFF.

This clone has only a few counts. Germline and junction disagree at one end, which may indicate a read error. The CDR3 DNA sequence: TGTGCCTGGCGGGAGGGCACGGATACGCAGTATTTT. Its protein is CAWREGTDTQYF. The chain has TRBV7-2 and TRBJ2-3; TRBD2 aligns across 9 bases. CDR1 SGHTA and CDR2 FQGNSA come from the germline V gene. The CDR3 extends over 12 amino acids.

There are a few counts of this clone. Other DNA sequences from this sample encode an identical CDR3 as well. This rearrangement joins TRBV9 to TRBJ2-7; TRBD2 matches 13 bases. The CDR3 runs to 15 residues. CDR1 and CDR2 (germline): SGDLS, YYNGEE. Losses at the gene ends were 3 bases for V and 2 bases for J; bases not matched to a gene: 2. DNA of the CDR3: TGTGCCAGCAGCGCAGGGACTAGCGGGGCCTACGAGCAGTACTTC. Residues: CASSAGTSGAYEQYF.

This clone showed up just a few times. The rearrangement links TRBV18 to TRBJ2-7, with D perhaps given as TRBD1 or TRBD2 (5 bases each). In germline, CDR1 is KGHSH, CDR2 LQKENI. CDR3 length equals 16 residues. Trimming took off 4 bases at V and 0 bases at J, with 16 bases between the two ends. CDR3 in DNA: TGTGCCAGCTCACGCGCGGACACGGGGACCTCCTACGAGCAGTACTTC. Encoded protein: CASSRADTGTSYEQYF.

This clone was recorded a few times. This chain uses TRBV5-5 with TRBJ2-1; D unresolved. V shed 4 bases and J shed 4 bases, with 9 bases lying between them. CDR1 and CDR2 (germline): SGHKS, YYEKEE (reference sequence). The CDR3 is 13 residues long. In DNA form, the CDR3 reads TGTGCCAGCAGCCCCCCGAGGTACAATGAGCAGTTCTTC. It encodes CASSPPRYNEQFF. Supplemented by reference TRBV5-5 and TRBJ2-1, the full variable domain reads DAGVTQSPTHLIKTRGQQVTLRCSPISGHKSVSWYQQVLGQGPQFIFQYYEKEERGRGNFPDRFSARQFPNYSSELNVNALLLGDSALYLCASSPPRYNEQFFGPGTRLTVL.

The chain joins TRBV20-1 to TRBJ2-7; D remains unclear. Trimming took 5 bases from V and 1 from J, leaving 6 bases between them. This CDR3 is 11 amino acids long. Germline CDR1 and CDR2: DFQATT and SNEGSKA (reference sequence). CDR3: CSAPWSYEQYF. In DNA, the CDR3 is TGCAGTGCTCCGTGGTCCTACGAGCAGTACTTC.

This sequence joins TRBV11-3 and TRBJ2-5, with D possibly being TRBD2 (5 bases). Germline CDR1 and CDR2: SGHNT and YENEEA. The V end lost 2 bases, the J end lost 4 bases, and 14 bases lay between the germline ends. This CDR3 spans 15 amino acids. CDR3 residues: CASSLYGISGETQYF. The DNA for the CDR3 is TGTGCCAGCAGCTTATACGGGATTTCGGGAGAGACCCAGTACTTC. The full variable domain, in which reference TRBV11-3 and TRBJ2-5 provide the parts outside the CDR3, is EAGVVQSPRYKIIEKKQPVAFWCNPISGHNTLYWYLQNLGQGPELLIRYENEEAVDDSQLPKDRFSAERLKGVDSTLKIQPAELGDSAVYLCASSLYGISGETQYFGPGTRLLVL.

This clone was observed a few times. The chain carries TRBV6-5 and TRBJ1-6; D uncertain. Germline CDR1 and CDR2: MNHEY and SVGAGI. The CDR3 has 14 residues. V dropped 1 base and J dropped 7 bases, with 8 bases sitting between them. CDR3: CASSYLAGNSPLHF. The CDR3, as DNA: TGTGCCAGCAGTTACTTAGCCGGAAATTCACCCCTCCACTTT.

In its sample, this clone was seen a few times. This sequence joins TRBV28 and TRBJ2-2; 12 positions agree with TRBD1. Germline CDR1 is MDHEN and CDR2 is SYDVKM. This CDR3 contains 13 residues. The trim removed 8 bases at V and 9 bases at J, leaving 4 bases unmatched. In DNA form, the CDR3 reads TGTGCCAGCGGGACAGGGGGCAAGAGGGAGCTGTTTTTT. It codes for CASGTGGKRELFF.

This clone was seen only a few times. The chain joins TRBV15 to TRBJ2-2; weak D call: TRBD1 (5 bases). From germline, CDR1 is LNHNV and CDR2 YYDKDF (reference sequence). V dropped 0 bases and J dropped 4 bases, with 15 bases sitting between them. The CDR3 spans 17 residues. For the CDR3, the DNA is TGTGCCACCAGCAGAGACAGGGATTCCGTTCTCACCGGGGAGCTGTTTTTT. Translating gives CATSRDRDSVLTGELFF. The full variable domain, in which reference TRBV15 and TRBJ2-2 provide the parts outside the CDR3, is DAMVIQNPRYQVTQFGKPVTLSCSQTLNHNVMYWYQQKSSQAPKLLFHYYDKDFNNEADTPDNFQSRRPNTSFCFLDIRSPGLGDTAMYLCATSRDRDSVLTGELFFGEGSRLTVL.

J is TRBJ1-1 and V is TRBV5-1; D is possibly TRBD1 (5 bases). There are 15 residues in the CDR3. CDR1 is SGHRS, CDR2 YFSETQ, per germline. The V end lost 2 bases, the J end lost 5 bases, and 16 bases lay between the germline ends. CDR3 sequence (DNA): TGCGCCAGCAGCTTCCCTTTGGGGGGAAAGACTGAAGCTTTCTTT. Protein product: CASSFPLGGKTEAFF.

This clone was seen a handful of times. The CDR3 nucleotides are TGTGCCAGCAGTGAAGCCGGTACGAAAAACATTCAGTACTTC. This translates into CASSEAGTKNIQYF. The chain employs TRBV25-1 and TRBJ2-4, with no clear D. Germline V gives CDR1 MGHDK, CDR2 SYGVNS. The CDR3 runs to 14 residues. Trimming took 2 bases from V and 4 from J, leaving 9 bases between them.

This clone was observed a few times. The V call is TRBV20-1, the J call TRBJ2-7, with unresolved D. Deletions cut 6 bases from V and 3 bases from J, with 9 bases between. In germline, CDR1 is DFQATT, CDR2 SNEGSKA (reference sequence). This CDR3 comprises 11 residues. DNA of the CDR3: TGCAGTGCATTCGGCCTCTACGAGCAGTACTTC. This translates into CSAFGLYEQYF.